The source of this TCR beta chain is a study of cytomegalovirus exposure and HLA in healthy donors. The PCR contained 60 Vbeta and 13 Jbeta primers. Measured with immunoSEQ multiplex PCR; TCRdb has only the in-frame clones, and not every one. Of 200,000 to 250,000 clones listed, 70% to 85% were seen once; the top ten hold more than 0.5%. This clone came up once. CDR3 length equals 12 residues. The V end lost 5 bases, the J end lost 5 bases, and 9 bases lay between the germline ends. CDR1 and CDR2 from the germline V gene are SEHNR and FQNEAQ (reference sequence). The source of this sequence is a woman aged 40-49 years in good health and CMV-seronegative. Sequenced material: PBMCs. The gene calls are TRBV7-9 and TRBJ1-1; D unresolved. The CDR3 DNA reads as TGTGCCAGCAGCCGATTACAAACTGAAGCTTTCTTT. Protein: CASSRLQTEAFF.